Given below is one T cell receptor beta chain in context. Only a few counts were recorded for this clonotype. No antigen is known for it. Base qualities are not provided; no much larger clone lies one nucleotide away. From a lookup of the germline V gene (reference sequence), CDR1 and CDR2 are MNHNY and SVGAGI. The V end loses 0 bases and the J end loses 2 bases, and a stretch of 13 bases separates them. Measured from the cysteine to the phenylalanine, the CDR3 is 16 residues long. CDR3 DNA only is kept here, 48 bases in frame from base 1. TCRdb shows the sequencer as Illumina NovaSeq 6000. TCR cDNA was synthesized by 5'RACE template switching, which introduced a universal primer site and unique molecular identifiers. Priming for cDNA synthesis came from both the TCR alpha and TCR beta constant segments. Libraries were amplified in two PCR steps, with sample barcodes and sequencing adapters added in the second step. Sequencing of the libraries was done on either Illumina HiSeq 2500 (2x100 bp) or NovaSeq (2x150 bp). As for how the authors treated the data: MIGEC was used to demultiplex reads and collapse the reads into UMI consensus sequences, and MiXCR was used for V(D)J alignment. Vaccine-responding clonotypes were identified with edgeR using replicate PBMC samples, with FDR below 0.01 and a log2 fold change above 5 up to day 15 being required. Each bulk clonotype received a CD4 or CD8 identity based on whether the sequenced CD4 or CD8 repertoire contained that clonotype at higher abundance. The raw public reads went through TCRdb reprocessing: fastp at Q25, MiXCR clone calling, in-frame beta chains kept. Identical CDR3 proteins give one entry, which carries the most common genes and DNA. What appears here as the V and J calls and clone size reflects TCRdb's work, not the paper's. This sample lists around 340,000 distinct CDR3 sequences; about 12% were detected once. The biggest ten clones account for 3.2% of the sample.

These data originate in a study of T cells after yellow fever vaccination (dated by TCRdb to the late 2010s). As for the study more broadly: The SMART-Seq v4 Ultra Low Input RNA kit was used to prepare libraries from fractions with low cell numbers. To track T-cell clones before and after primary and booster YFV17D yellow fever vaccination, bulk TCR alpha and beta repertoires were sequenced longitudinally. Two healthy male donors, one aged 18 to 30 and one aged 30 to 40 years, made up the cohort. Blood was drawn at multiple timepoints before and after primary and secondary immunization, with bulk PBMC replicates and cell subsets isolated. What the authors observed across the whole study: The secondary T-cell response was found to be weaker but faster than the primary response, with a peak reached on day 5 rather than on day 15. Most clones expanded after primary vaccination were re-detected after the booster (approximately 96% of CD4 and 88% of CD8), suggesting broad memory maintenance. Because only a couple of donors were included in the study, the extent to which the findings can be generalized is limited. Because abundant contaminating clonotypes from the bulk population could be contained in FACS-sorted repertoires, computational filtering was required. A small share of clonotypes occurred in both CD4 and CD8 compartments, likely arising from convergent recombination.

The meaning of the sample's treatment or condition label: live attenuated yellow fever vaccine strain. PBMCs were isolated from peripheral blood using a standard Ficoll-Paque protocol. CD4 and CD8 T-cell fractions were isolated with Dynabeads CD4 and CD8 positive selection kits. TriZol was used to extract RNA from bulk PBMCs, from CD4 and CD8 fractions, and from dextramer-positive and dextramer-negative fractions. The receptor was isolated from a man in his late teens or twenties who received the YFV17D yellow fever vaccine. The sample in question was CD4+ T cells sorted from PBMCs, obtained 15 days after the yellow fever booster vaccination. The chain is made from TRBV6-6 and TRBJ2-5, with TRBD2 as a weak D call on 6 bases. The DNA is as follows: TGTGCCAGCAGTTACTCGGCGGGGTCCTTTCAAGAGACCCAGTACTTC. Its amino acids are CASSYSAGSFQETQYF.